This T cell receptor (beta chain) emerged from a study of siplizumab effects on memory and regulatory T cells (dated by TCRdb to about 2019). Background on the whole study: The effect of the anti-CD2 antibody siplizumab on alloreactive T-cell subsets was examined in allogeneic mixed lymphocyte reactions constructed from human PBMCs.

Sorted unstimulated T cells, along with proliferating T cells recovered from mixed lymphocyte reactions, underwent TCRbeta CDR3 sequencing. Fresh whole blood from roughly 10 HLA-typed healthy donors was used to isolate PBMCs. To map where alloreactive clones came from, unstimulated CD4+ regulatory T cells were FACS-sorted. Receptor libraries were prepared by the immunoSEQ multiplex PCR assay. Around 100,000 TCR templates per sample were assayed by the deep sequencing platform. Genomic DNA extracted from sorted T cells was used for TCRbeta CDR3 sequencing. In the original analysis: Clonal analysis of TCRbeta CDR3 data was done in the R programming language. Unstimulated samples were compared with post-reaction CFSE-low samples to define alloreactive CD4+ and CD8+ clones. Regulatory or non-regulatory origin of alloreactive CD4+ clones was assigned by matching sequences to the sorted unstimulated Treg and non-Treg repertoires. Drawn from immuneACCESS, this table holds only the in-frame rearrangements with V and J called that TCRdb kept. Clones are partly lost; checked studies trace under half to an unresolved V gene and leave the rest unexplained. V, J and clone size reflect that table, while D and trimming were determined from the DNA. The sample table holds 90,000 to 120,000 clones, of which 90% to 95% were seen once. The ten largest clones add up to under 0.7% of the sample.

General study outcomes and caveats: The cumulative frequency of alloreactive sequences traceable to unstimulated CD4+ memory T cells was significantly reduced by siplizumab. Whether proliferating Tregs from siplizumab cultures were suppressive was not functionally confirmed. Among mappable alloreactive CD4+ clones, the Treg-derived fraction averaged around 69% with siplizumab versus 25% to 30% in control reactions. A naive or memory phenotype could not be assigned to roughly 75-96% of proliferating CD4+ or CD8+ clones. Because sequences below about 10^-5 frequency were poorly captured, only a minor fraction of alloreactive clones could be mapped to unstimulated subsets. Unstimulated naive T cells appeared to be more diverse than memory T cells, and naive cells seemed to make a substantial contribution to the alloresponse.

This clone was counted only a few times. The antigen it binds to is not known. Per-base quality was not reported, and no clone a single base away is much larger than it. This TCR was recovered from a human donor in good health. Sequencing was carried out using Tregs sorted from blood.

The nucleotide sequence is TGTGCCAGCAAGAGGGGAATCCGTGGTTTCAGAGAGACCCAGTACTTC. It codes for CASKRGIRGFRETQYF. The chain was built from TRBV2 and TRBJ2-5; the D call is tentative, TRBD1 or TRBD2, as each matches 5 bases. CDR1 SNHLY and CDR2 FYNNEI were looked up in the germline V gene. Deletion took 7 bases off V and 4 bases off J, with a span of 22 bases between the germline ends. From the cysteine through the phenylalanine, the CDR3 covers 16 amino acids. The DNA shown is the 48-base CDR3, in frame from base 1.